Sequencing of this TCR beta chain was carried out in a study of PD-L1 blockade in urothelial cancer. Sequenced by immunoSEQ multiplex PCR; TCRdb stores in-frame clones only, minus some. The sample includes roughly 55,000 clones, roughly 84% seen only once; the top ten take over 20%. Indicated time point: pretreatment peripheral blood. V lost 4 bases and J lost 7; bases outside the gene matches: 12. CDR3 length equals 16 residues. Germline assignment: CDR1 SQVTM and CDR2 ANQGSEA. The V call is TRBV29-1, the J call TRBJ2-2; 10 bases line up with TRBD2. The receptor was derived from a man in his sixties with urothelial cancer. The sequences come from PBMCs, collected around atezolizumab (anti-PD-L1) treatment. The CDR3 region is CSVGRPSGSGVGELFF. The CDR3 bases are TGCAGCGTTGGCCGGCCTAGCGGGAGTGGGGTCGGGGAGCTGTTTTTT.